The 25 T cell receptor beta chains below were found in one sample sequenced in a study of cytomegalovirus exposure and HLA in healthy donors. The study ran its PCR with 60 Vbeta and 13 Jbeta primers. The method was immunoSEQ multiplex PCR; TCRdb's version includes in-frame clones alone and lacks a portion of them. The sample carries 100,000 to 150,000 clones, about four fifths recorded once. Sequencing used PBMCs. These receptors originate from a middle-aged woman in good health and CMV-seronegative.

This clone appeared a few times. The chain has TRBV7-9 and TRBJ2-7; 8 nucleotides line up with TRBD1. This CDR3 is built from 15 residues. The germline V gene encodes CDR1 SEHNR and CDR2 FQNEAQ (reference sequence). V gave up 5 bases and J gave up 0 bases; unmatched junction bases: 6. This chain's CDR3 is CASSTGTGVSYEQYF. Here the CDR3 DNA reads TGTGCCAGCAGCACCGGGACAGGCGTCTCCTACGAGCAGTACTTC.

The CDR3: CATSATQGIHEQYF. The CDR3 bases are TGTGCCACCAGCGCAACCCAGGGGATCCACGAGCAGTACTTC. The chain carries TRBV15 and TRBJ2-7; a possible D gene is TRBD1 (6 bases). The ends were cut back, 5 bases at V and 5 bases at J, with 16 bases in the middle. Looked up from germline, CDR1 is LNHNV and CDR2 is YYDKDF (reference sequence). The CDR3 totals 14 residues.

The gene calls are TRBV6-6 and TRBJ2-7; TRBD2 might be the D (6 bases). V lost 10 bases and J 3 bases, leaving 13 bases between the germline ends. Germline CDR1 is MNHNY and CDR2 is SVGAGI (reference sequence). CDR3 size: 12 residues. CDR3 sequence reads: CATRGDFYEQYF. The CDR3 DNA follows: TGTGCCACCCGCGGGGATTTCTACGAGCAGTACTTC.

The chain employs TRBV7-2 and TRBJ2-7, with unresolved D. Germline-derived CDR1 and CDR2 are SGHTA and FQGNSA. V dropped 4 bases and J dropped 2 bases, with 9 bases sitting between them. CDR3 length: 13 amino acids. Here the CDR3 DNA reads TGTGCCAGCAGCTCCTCCTTTCCCTACGAGCAGTACTTC. This gives the protein CASSSSFPYEQYF.

CDR3 region: CASSYSAGVAYEQYF. The CDR3 nucleotides read TGTGCCAGCAGTTACTCGGCGGGGGTTGCCTACGAGCAGTACTTC. The chain employs TRBV6-5 and TRBJ2-7; 7 bases are a match to TRBD2. This CDR3 comprises 15 residues. Unmatched junction bases numbered 4, after V lost 0 bases and J lost 2 bases. Germline V gene sequence: CDR1 MNHEY, CDR2 SVGAGI.

J is TRBJ2-5 and V is TRBV6-5; D remains ambiguous. This CDR3 region has 13 residues. V shed 7 bases and J shed 1 base, with 10 bases lying between them. Germline values: CDR1 MNHEY, CDR2 SVGAGI. DNA of the CDR3: TGTGCCAGCACAAACAGCCTCCAAGAGACCCAGTACTTC. Translated: CASTNSLQETQYF.

V is TRBV5-1 and J is TRBJ1-1, with D hard to call. The CDR3 runs to 14 residues. CDR1 and CDR2 (germline): SGHRS, YFSETQ. V dropped 1 base and J dropped 4 bases, with 11 bases sitting between them. CDR3: CASSLLSQATEAFF. The CDR3 DNA follows: TGCGCCAGCAGCTTGTTGAGTCAGGCCACTGAAGCTTTCTTT.

This rearrangement joins TRBV11-3 to TRBJ1-1; possible D gene TRBD1, 5 bases. Per the germline V gene, CDR1 is SGHNT and CDR2 is YENEEA. V was trimmed by 5 bases and J by 1 base, leaving 8 bases between them. CDR3 length: 13 amino acids. CDR3 sequence reads: CASSGAENTEAFF. The CDR3 DNA is TGTGCCAGCAGCGGGGCCGAGAACACTGAAGCTTTCTTT.

The genes are TRBV6-6 and TRBJ1-2; D ambiguous. Germline V gives CDR1 MNHNY, CDR2 SVGAGI (reference sequence). V lost 6 bases, J lost 7 bases, and 9 bases lay in between. CDR3 length equals 11 residues. Written as DNA, the CDR3 is TGTGCCAGCAGCCAAGCAGGTGGCTACACCTTC. Protein: CASSQAGGYTF.

The J gene is TRBJ2-1, the V gene TRBV2, with D possibly TRBD2 on 6 matching bases. The CDR3 has 14 residues. Germline V gene sequence: CDR1 SNHLY, CDR2 FYNNEI. With 6 bases removed from V and 0 bases from J, the gap between germline ends came to 9 bases. CDR3 nucleotides: TGTGCCAGCAGGCTAGCGAGCTCCTACAATGAGCAGTTCTTC. It specifies CASRLASSYNEQFF.

J is TRBJ1-5 and V is TRBV5-8; D not certain. Trimming took off 0 bases at V and 0 bases at J, with 13 bases between the two ends. Germline loops: CDR1 SGHTS, CDR2 YDEGEE. The CDR3 runs to 17 residues. CDR3 DNA sequence: TGTGCCAGCAGCTTGGCCTTACGGCGGCTTAGCAATCAGCCCCAGCATTTT. This sequence encodes CASSLALRRLSNQPQHF.

This sequence joins TRBV19 and TRBJ1-2; D is uncertain. There are 15 residues in the CDR3. Germline CDR1 LNHDA, CDR2 SQIVND (reference sequence). V was cut by 6 bases and J by 6 bases, with 20 bases left in between. CDR3 nucleotide sequence: TGTGCCAGTAGGGGTAGCGGGAGATCTCCGGATGGCTACACCTTC. Its protein product is CASRGSGRSPDGYTF.

CDR3 in amino acids: CASSKRDYLNNEQFF. In nucleotides, the CDR3 is TGTGCCAGCAGTAAAAGGGACTACCTTAACAATGAGCAGTTCTTC. J is TRBJ2-1 and V is TRBV28, with 7 bases lining up with TRBD2. The CDR3 runs to 15 residues. V dropped 5 bases and J dropped 5; count of bases not matched to a gene: 9. Looked up from germline, CDR1 is MDHEN and CDR2 is SYDVKM.

This clone was observed once. The chain recombines TRBV19 with TRBJ1-5; a weak D match, TRBD1 (6 bases). The germline V gene encodes CDR1 LNHDA and CDR2 SQIVND (reference sequence). The CDR3 is 15 amino acids. Trimming cost V 7 bases and J 4 bases, with 17 bases left between them. Written as DNA, the CDR3 is TGTGCCAGTACCCCTCTACATCAGGGGAATCAGCCCCAGCATTTT. The encoded protein is CASTPLHQGNQPQHF.

This chain connects TRBV15 to TRBJ2-1; D possibly corresponds to TRBD2 (6 bases). Per germline, CDR1 LNHNV and CDR2 YYDKDF (reference sequence). CDR3 length equals 18 residues. V was trimmed by 2 bases and J by 9 bases, leaving 26 bases between them. Written as DNA, the CDR3 is TGTGCCACCAGCAGAACCTCCGGGACTCCCCGAAACCCGACTGAGCAGTTCTTC. Encoded protein: CATSRTSGTPRNPTEQFF.

V usage is TRBV5-4 and J usage is TRBJ1-1; possibly TRBD1 for D (5 bases). Trimming took 0 bases from V and 0 from J, leaving 9 bases between them. The germline V gene has CDR1 SGHNT and CDR2 YYREEE (reference sequence). This CDR3 region has 15 residues. This chain's CDR3 is CASSLEGAMNTEAFF. CDR3 DNA: TGTGCCAGCAGCTTGGAAGGGGCCATGAACACTGAAGCTTTCTTT.

The chain joins TRBV7-9 to TRBJ2-1; 11 positions agree with TRBD2. Trimming cost V 4 bases and J 5 bases; bases outside gene matches: 7. CDR3 size: 16 residues. Germline CDR1 and CDR2: SEHNR and FQNEAQ (reference sequence). The DNA for the CDR3 is TGTGCCAGCAGCTCCTGGACTAGCGGGCGTCACAATGAGCAGTTCTTC. Protein sequence: CASSSWTSGRHNEQFF.

In its sample, this clone was seen a few times. This rearrangement joins TRBV4-3 to TRBJ2-7; TRBD1 might be the D (7 bases). Trimming took 0 bases from V and 6 from J, leaving 15 bases between them. The CDR3 spans 15 residues. CDR1 is LGHNA, CDR2 YSLEER, per germline. DNA of the CDR3: TGCGCCAGCAGCCAAGAATGGGGGCAGGGGGGCGAGCAGTACTTC. Encoded protein: CASSQEWGQGGEQYF.

This chain connects TRBV2 to TRBJ1-5, with D tentatively TRBD1 (5 bases). Trimming pared 1 base from V and 2 bases from J, leaving 6 bases between. Germline V lookup: CDR1 SNHLY, CDR2 FYNNEI. This CDR3 is 14 amino acids long. The CDR3 sequence is CASSEVRGNQPQHF. The CDR3, as DNA: TGTGCCAGCAGTGAAGTCAGGGGCAATCAGCCCCAGCATTTT.

The V call is TRBV6-5, the J call TRBJ1-2; 7 bases are shared with TRBD1. Germline CDR1 reads MNHEY; CDR2 reads SVGAGI. After removal of 6 bases from V and 7 bases from J, the junction contained 8 bases not matched to a gene. The CDR3 is 13 amino acids. The chain's CDR3 is CASRLQGSGGYTF. Here the CDR3 DNA reads TGTGCCAGCAGGTTACAGGGGTCGGGTGGCTACACCTTC.

The genes are TRBV7-2 and TRBJ2-7, with a tentative D call TRBD1 (6 bases). CDR1 is SGHTA, CDR2 FQGNSA, per germline. Trimming took off 8 bases at V and 2 bases at J, with 19 bases between the two ends. The CDR3 is made up of 15 amino acids. The CDR3 coding sequence is TGTGCCAGCTCTCCCTTTCTGGGGGCGGCCTACGAGCAGTACTTC. Translation: CASSPFLGAAYEQYF.

The chain combines TRBV28 with TRBJ2-6; D possibly corresponds to TRBD1 (5 bases). The CDR3 length is 18 residues. Trimming took off 5 bases at V and 0 bases at J, with 17 bases between the two ends. Germline CDR1 MDHEN, CDR2 SYDVKM. The CDR3 reads CASSPRGRTRSGANVLTF. DNA of the CDR3: TGTGCCAGCAGTCCAAGGGGAAGGACCCGCTCTGGGGCCAACGTCCTGACTTTC.

The count of this clone is one. This chain uses TRBV6-1 with TRBJ2-3; D remains unclear. The CDR3 contains 13 residues. Germline loops: CDR1 MNHNS, CDR2 SASEGT. V lost 5 bases, J lost 1 base, and 7 bases lay in between. The CDR3 sequence: CASSLEGTDTQYF. As DNA, the CDR3 is TGTGCCAGCAGTCTTGAGGGCACAGATACGCAGTATTTT.

The chain combines TRBV4-3 with TRBJ2-3; tentative D call: TRBD2 (7 bases). V was cut by 0 bases and J by 8 bases, with 18 bases left in between. The CDR3 is made up of 16 amino acids. Germline CDR1 is LGHNA and CDR2 is YSLEER. CDR3 amino acids: CASSQEYLGGGSTQYF. The CDR3 DNA sequence: TGCGCCAGCAGCCAAGAATACCTAGGGGGGGGAAGTACGCAGTATTTT.

The chain combines TRBV7-2 with TRBJ1-2; D ambiguous. CDR1 and CDR2 from the germline V gene are SGHTA and FQGNSA. The length of the CDR3 is 13 residues. The ends were cut back, 1 base at V and 4 bases at J, with 7 bases in the middle. CDR3: CASSLVRGYGYTF. As DNA, the CDR3 is TGTGCCAGCAGCTTAGTACGGGGCTATGGCTACACCTTC.